This T cell receptor (beta chain) was identified in a study of blood T cell repertoires in COVID-19. Trimming left V 6 bases short and J 0 bases short, with 14 bases between. From germline, CDR1 is LNHDA and CDR2 SQIVND (reference sequence). This CDR3 is built from 15 residues. As processed by the authors: It was from reference gene primer amplification that nucleated cell counts were estimated. Data came from immunoSEQ multiplex PCR; TCRdb stores just in-frame clones and leaves some out. That table gives V, J and clone size, and the DNA gave D and trimming. Of 200,000 to 250,000 clones detected, roughly 80% appear once; the ten largest clones hold around 3.3%.

The sample was peripheral blood. The rearrangement uses TRBV19 and TRBJ2-5; D is possibly TRBD1 (5 bases). The clonotype was recovered from a young woman with acute or convalescent COVID-19. DNA of the CDR3: TGTGCCAGTAGAAAGACAGCGTCGAACCAAGAGACCCAGTACTTC. Translation gives CASRKTASNQETQYF.